The 20 T cell receptor beta chains below all came from one sample that was sequenced in a study of Ad26.COV2.S vaccination and SARS-CoV-2 variants. Profiled with immunoSEQ multiplex PCR; TCRdb holds only in-frame clones, not every one. The repertoire consists of 350,000 to 600,000 clones, with 70% to 90% occurring once and the leading ten covering about 1.5%. The treatment is: around 19 received Ad26.COV2.S at low or high dose, single or two shots; roughly five received placebo; per-sample allocation not given. Sampling was done on day 63 after the first vaccine or placebo injection. The input for sequencing was peripheral blood, taken in a trial of Ad26.COV2.S vaccine versus placebo. All receptors come from a person aged 18-60 years who received the Ad26.COV2.S COVID-19 vaccine or a placebo.

The CDR3 here is CASSRLEGSDTQYF. CDR3 in DNA: TGTGCCAGCAGCCGTCTTGAGGGGTCAGATACGCAGTATTTT. This rearrangement joins TRBV5-4 to TRBJ2-3; the D call may be TRBD1 or TRBD2 (5 bases each). The germline gives CDR1 SGHNT, CDR2 YYREEE (reference sequence). The CDR3 spans 14 residues. Trimming left V 4 bases short and J 4 bases short, with 13 bases between. Filled out from reference TRBV5-4 and TRBJ2-3, the complete variable domain reads ETGVTQSPTHLIKTRGQQVTLRCSSQSGHNTVSWYQQALGQGPQFIFQYYREEENGRGNFPPRFSGLQFPNYSSELNVNALELDDSALYLCASSRLEGSDTQYFGPGTRLTVL.

The chain joins TRBV30 to TRBJ1-2; D not certain. V lost 1 base and J lost 4, with 7 bases in between. Germline CDR1 reads GTSNPN; CDR2 reads SVGIG (reference sequence). There are 12 residues in the CDR3. This chain's CDR3 is CAWSGSFYGYTF. CDR3 sequence (DNA): TGTGCCTGGAGTGGGTCTTTCTATGGCTACACCTTC. Full variable domain (rest looked up from reference TRBV30 and TRBJ1-2): SQTIHQWPATLVQPVGSPLSLECTVEGTSNPNLYWYRQAAGRGLQLLFYSVGIGQISSEVPQNLSASRPQDRQFILSSKKLLLSDSGFYLCAWSGSFYGYTFGSGTRLTVV.

The rearrangement links TRBV3-1 (or the pseudogene TRBV3-2) to TRBJ2-7; 11 bases match TRBD2. This CDR3 region has 15 residues. V trimming: 4 bases; J trimming: 4 bases; junction bases outside the gene matches: 6. CDR1 and CDR2 from the germline V gene are LGHDT and YNNKEL (reference sequence). DNA of the CDR3: TGTGCCAGCAGCCCACTAGCGGGAGTCACGTACGAGCAGTACTTC. Residues: CASSPLAGVTYEQYF.

The chain carries TRBV2 and TRBJ2-7; D is unclear. This CDR3 spans 14 amino acids. V lost 2 bases and J 4 bases, leaving 12 bases between the germline ends. Germline values: CDR1 SNHLY, CDR2 FYNNEI. The CDR3 reads CASSESDTNYEQYF. CDR3 DNA: TGTGCCAGCAGTGAATCCGACACGAATTACGAGCAGTACTTC.

The sample holds one count of this clone. The rearrangement joins TRBV2 to TRBJ2-5; 9 bases align to TRBD1. The germline V gene has CDR1 SNHLY and CDR2 FYNNEI. CDR3 length equals 16 residues. The V gene end was trimmed by 6 bases and the J gene end by 4 bases; junction bases not matched to a gene: 12. Here the CDR3 reads CASSHHRGRRVETQYF. The CDR3 nucleotides are TGTGCCAGCAGCCACCACAGGGGGCGGAGGGTAGAGACCCAGTACTTC.

V and J are TRBV10-2 and TRBJ1-4, with D perhaps matching TRBD1 (6 bases). The V and J ends lost 0 bases and 8 bases respectively, with 10 bases between them. Germline V gives CDR1 WSHSY, CDR2 SAAADI. This CDR3 comprises 14 residues. CDR3 DNA: TGCGCCAGCAGTGAGTCGGGGGGCCGGGAAAAACTGTTTTTT. Its protein product is CASSESGGREKLFF.

Note on this clone: The same CDR3 can be traced to other DNA sequences in this sample. The J gene is TRBJ2-7, the V gene TRBV29-1; 9 positions match TRBD1. Germline-derived CDR1 and CDR2 are SQVTM and ANQGSEA. J was trimmed by 1 base and V by 4 bases; bases with no gene match: 2. The CDR3 sequence is 13 residues long. CDR3 bases: TGCAGCGTTGTGGGGACAGGGTCCTACGAGCAGTACTTC. The encoded protein is CSVVGTGSYEQYF.

As concerns this clone: At the DNA level, this CDR3 is encoded by other sequences in the same sample as well. The chain joins TRBV19 to TRBJ1-1; D unresolved. Germline loops: CDR1 LNHDA, CDR2 SQIVND (reference sequence). Trimming stripped 9 bases from V and 1 base from J, with 6 bases between. The length of the CDR3 is 11 residues. This chain's CDR3 is CASIKNTEAFF. CDR3 nucleotide sequence: TGTGCCAGCATCAAGAACACTGAAGCTTTCTTT.

The chain employs TRBV24-1 and TRBJ2-7, with D unresolved. This CDR3 spans 16 amino acids. V was shortened by 4 bases and J by 0 bases, with 15 bases between the two germline ends. Germline CDR1 and CDR2: KGHDR and SFDVKD. The CDR3 loop is CATSDYGPHNSYEQYF. In nucleotides, the CDR3 is TGTGCCACCAGTGACTACGGGCCTCATAACTCCTACGAGCAGTACTTC.

The chain carries TRBV27 and TRBJ2-1; perhaps TRBD2 as D (5 bases). The CDR3 sequence is 13 residues long. The ends were cut back, 6 bases at V and 9 bases at J, with 15 bases in the middle. CDR1 MNHEY and CDR2 SMNVEV come from the germline V gene (reference sequence). In DNA form, the CDR3 reads TGTGCCAGCAGAGGTAACGTGAGGGCTGAGCAGTTCTTC. It yields the protein CASRGNVRAEQFF.

The V call is TRBV11-2, the J call TRBJ2-5; unclear D gene. V was trimmed by 1 base and J by 2 bases, leaving 2 bases between them. The CDR3 is 12 amino acids. In germline, CDR1 is SGHAT, CDR2 FQNNGV. The CDR3 DNA reads as TGTGCCAGCAGCTTAGCTCAAGAGACCCAGTACTTC. This sequence encodes CASSLAQETQYF.

This chain uses TRBV6-5 with TRBJ2-1; 12 nucleotides agree with TRBD2. V shed 6 bases and J 7 bases; nucleotides not matched to a gene: 7. The CDR3 consists of 15 residues. Germline V lookup: CDR1 MNHEY, CDR2 SVGAGI. This CDR3 is CASSPLTSGSNEQFF. The DNA for the CDR3 is TGTGCCAGCAGCCCCTTGACTAGCGGGAGTAATGAGCAGTTCTTC.

This chain links TRBV4-2 with TRBJ2-7; D call uncertain. The V gene's germline CDR1 is LGHNA and CDR2 YNFKEQ. V was cut by 0 bases and J by 1 base, with 19 bases left in between. This CDR3 is built from 18 residues. The CDR3 region is CASSQDIPGQRYSYEQYF. For the CDR3, the DNA is TGTGCCAGCAGCCAAGATATCCCGGGTCAAAGGTATTCCTACGAGCAGTACTTC.

The V and J genes are TRBV6-1 and TRBJ2-1; TRBD2 aligns across 14 bases. V was clipped by 1 base and J by 7 bases; unmatched bases: 0. From germline, CDR1 is MNHNS and CDR2 SASEGT. This CDR3 spans 15 amino acids. CDR3 sequence (DNA): TGTGCCAGCAGTGAAGGGACTAGCGGGGGGAATGAGCAGTTCTTC. Translating gives CASSEGTSGGNEQFF.

CDR3 sequence reads: CATSRDGVSYEQYF. The CDR3 DNA reads as TGTGCCACCAGCAGAGACGGGGTCTCCTACGAGCAGTACTTC. The V and J genes are TRBV15 and TRBJ2-7, with D maybe TRBD2 (5 bases). Germline loops: CDR1 LNHNV, CDR2 YYDKDF (reference sequence). Deletions cut 0 bases from V and 0 bases from J, with 6 bases between. This CDR3 region has 14 residues.

The V gene is TRBV19, the J gene TRBJ1-3; D gene uncertain. Between the trimmed V and J ends, which lost 5 bases and 4 bases, there was a span of 18 bases. Germline CDR1 is LNHDA and CDR2 is SQIVND (reference sequence). The CDR3 covers 16 residues. The CDR3 nucleotides are TGTGCCAGTAGTTCCAGAGTTTCGGTCTTGGGAAACACCATATATTTT. It is translated as CASSSRVSVLGNTIYF.

This clone has only one observation. The chain joins TRBV3-1 (or the pseudogene TRBV3-2) to TRBJ2-7, with D maybe TRBD1 (5 bases). CDR1 is LGHDT, CDR2 YNNKEL, per germline (reference sequence). Trimming pared 4 bases from V and 2 bases from J, leaving 12 bases between. CDR3 length equals 14 residues. CDR3 sequence (DNA): TGTGCCAGCAGCCCCGGCAGGGTACCCTACGAGCAGTACTTC. This translates into CASSPGRVPYEQYF.

The chain uses TRBV25-1 and TRBJ1-4; 7 bases agree with TRBD1. Germline values: CDR1 MGHDK, CDR2 SYGVNS. V lost 1 base, J lost 10 bases, and 12 bases stayed unmatched. This CDR3 is 16 amino acids long. The CDR3 is CASSESGGELKGKLFF. DNA of the CDR3: TGTGCCAGCAGTGAATCAGGGGGTGAGCTTAAGGGAAAACTGTTTTTT.

V is TRBV9 and J is TRBJ2-3; 10 bases are a match to TRBD2. CDR1 and CDR2 from the germline V gene are SGDLS and YYNGEE. CDR3 length equals 16 residues. V lost 3 bases and J lost 5; bases outside the gene matches: 9. In DNA, the CDR3 is TGTGCCAGCAGCGGAGAGAGCGGGGGGGCCAGAGATACGCAGTATTTT. Its translation is CASSGESGGARDTQYF.

The V call is TRBV6-5, the J call TRBJ1-2, with D perhaps TRBD1 (6 bases). CDR1 is MNHEY and CDR2 is SVGAGI in the germline V gene. V shed 0 bases and J shed 5 bases, with 10 bases lying between them. This CDR3 spans 14 amino acids. CDR3 coding DNA: TGTGCCAGCAGTTACTCGACAGGCCGTTATGGCTACACCTTC. It is translated as CASSYSTGRYGYTF.